This T cell receptor beta chain was retrieved from a study of cytomegalovirus exposure and HLA in healthy donors. General study points: According to a subsequent analysis, TCR clusters identified in the first cohort showed a tendency to co-occur across the approximately 120 validation repertoires. Overall, 164 TCR beta chains were annotated as cytomegalovirus-associated.

On this clone itself: Its specificity is not known.

The V gene's germline CDR1 is ENHRY and CDR2 SYGVKD. With 0 bases removed from V and 7 bases from J, the gap between germline ends came to 13 bases. This CDR3 spans 16 amino acids. It was the roughly 130-subject validation cohort, separate from the approximately 670-subject first cohort, to which the donors belonged. The data were produced by immunoSEQ multiplex PCR, yet TCRdb's version contains in-frame clones alone and is incomplete. The data hold 40,000 to 55,000 clones, with 80% to 95% observed a single time. This sequence originates from a woman aged 18-29 years in good health and CMV-seronegative. This chain connects TRBV10-3 to TRBJ1-6, with D maybe TRBD1 (5 bases). The specimen was PBMCs. CDR3 coding DNA: TGTGCCATCAGTGAGTCGAGGCAGGGTGACAATTCACCCCTCCACTTT. Encoded protein: CAISESRQGDNSPLHF.